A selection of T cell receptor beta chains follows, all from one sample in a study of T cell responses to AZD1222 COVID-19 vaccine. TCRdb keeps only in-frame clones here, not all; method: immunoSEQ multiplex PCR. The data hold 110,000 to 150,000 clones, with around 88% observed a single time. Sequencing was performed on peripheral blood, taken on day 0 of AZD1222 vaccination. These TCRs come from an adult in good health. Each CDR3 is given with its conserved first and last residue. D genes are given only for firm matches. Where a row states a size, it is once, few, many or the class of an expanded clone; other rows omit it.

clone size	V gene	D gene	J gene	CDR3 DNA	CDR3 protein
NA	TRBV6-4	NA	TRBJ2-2	TGTGCCAGCCAGGGGAGGCACCGGGGAGCTGTTTTT	CASQGRHRGAVF
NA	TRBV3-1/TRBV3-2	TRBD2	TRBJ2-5	TGTGCCAGCAGCCTTCGACTAGCGGATCAAGAGACCCAGTACTTC	CASSLRLADQETQYF
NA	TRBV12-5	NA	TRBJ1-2	TGTGCTAGTGGTTTGGTAGTCAGGGGCGGAGCGGCCGGGGGCTACACCTTC	CASGLVVRGGAAGGYTF
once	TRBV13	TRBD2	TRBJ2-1	TGTGCCAGCAGTCCGGGGGGGTCTGGGAATGAGCAGTTCTTC	CASSPGGSGNEQFF
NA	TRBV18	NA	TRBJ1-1	TGTGCCAGCTCACCGGGGGAGGTTTCGAACACTGAAGCTTTCTTT	CASSPGEVSNTEAFF
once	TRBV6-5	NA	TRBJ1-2	TGTGCCAGCAGGCCCGGGACCGACCGTGGCTACACCTTC	CASRPGTDRGYTF
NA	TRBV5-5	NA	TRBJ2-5	TGTGCCAGCAGCCCTTTGGGGGGAGAGGTCGAGACCCAGTACTTC	CASSPLGGEVETQYF
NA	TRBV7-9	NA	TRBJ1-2	TGTGCCAGCAGCGCGATTGGTCGCGGGGGTGCTAACTATGGCTACACCTTC	CASSAIGRGGANYGYTF
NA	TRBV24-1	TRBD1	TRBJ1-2	TGTGCCACCGTGGACAGGGCGGGGTACTATGGCTACACCTTC	CATVDRAGYYGYTF
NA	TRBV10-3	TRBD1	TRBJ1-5	TGTGCCATCAGCCGACAGGGGGCCAATCAGCCCCAGCATTTT	CAISRQGANQPQHF
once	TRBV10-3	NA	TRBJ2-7	TGTGCCACCAGGGACGGTAACCTACGAGGGCAGTACTTC	CATRDGNLRGQYF
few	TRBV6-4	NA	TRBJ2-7	TGTGCCACCCTCCTTGGGGAAGCGGTGATTTATTACGAGCAGTACTTC	CATLLGEAVIYYEQYF
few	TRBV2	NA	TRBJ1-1	TGTGCCAGCAGTGAAGCGCAGGAGGGGACTGAAGCTTTCTTT	CASSEAQEGTEAFF
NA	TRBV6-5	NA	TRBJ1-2	TGTGCCAGCAGTTACTCGAAGGGCCGAAACTATGGCTACACCTTC	CASSYSKGRNYGYTF
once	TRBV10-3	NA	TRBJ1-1	TGTGCCATCAGTGAGTCGGGGGTTGCCGGCACTGAAGCTTTCTTT	CAISESGVAGTEAFF
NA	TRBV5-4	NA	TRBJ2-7	TGTGCCAGCAGCGCCGGGACCAGCTACGAGCAGTACTTC	CASSAGTSYEQYF
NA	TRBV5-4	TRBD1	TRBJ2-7	TGTGCCAGCAGCCCAGACAGGGGGCAGAGGGACTTC	CASSPDRGQRDF
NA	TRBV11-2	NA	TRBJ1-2	TGTGCCAGCAGCTTGGGTTTTGCTGGCTACACCTTC	CASSLGFAGYTF
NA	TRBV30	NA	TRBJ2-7	TGTGCCTGGAGCACCGGGACTTTTTTTTACGAGCAGTACTTC	CAWSTGTFFYEQYF
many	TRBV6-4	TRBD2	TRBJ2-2	TGTGCCAGCAAGGAAGCGGGAGAGACCGGGGAGCTGTTTTTT	CASKEAGETGELFF
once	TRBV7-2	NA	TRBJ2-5	TGTGCCAGCAGCATATCAGGAGAAGAGACCCAGTACTTC	CASSISGEETQYF
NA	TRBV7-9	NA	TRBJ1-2	TGTGCCAGCAGCTTAGGAGGAGGGGGCTACACCTTC	CASSLGGGGYTF
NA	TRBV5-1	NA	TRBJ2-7	TGCGCCAGCAGCGGTATCCACTCGGAGGAGGGGAGTGGCGAGCAGTACTTC	CASSGIHSEEGSGEQYF
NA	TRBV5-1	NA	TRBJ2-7	TGCGCCAGCAGCCCGGCTAACGGGGGAATTTACGAGCAGTACTTC	CASSPANGGIYEQYF
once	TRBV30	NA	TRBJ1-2	TGTGCCTGGATCAACAGGGAGGGCTACACCTTC	CAWINREGYTF
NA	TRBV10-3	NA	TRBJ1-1	TGTGCCATCAGTGAGTCGTTCGGGGCGGCTGAAGCTTTCTTT	CAISESFGAAEAFF
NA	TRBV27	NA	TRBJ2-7	TGTGCCAGCAGTTTATTAATAGTGGGTGAGCAGTACTTC	CASSLLIVGEQYF
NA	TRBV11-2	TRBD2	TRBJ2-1	TGTGCCAGCAGCTCCACGACTAGCGGGAGGAGGTACAATGAGCAGTTCTTC	CASSSTTSGRRYNEQFF
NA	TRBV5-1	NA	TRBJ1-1	TGCGCCAGCAGCTCATACTTGAACACTGAAGCTTTCTTT	CASSSYLNTEAFF
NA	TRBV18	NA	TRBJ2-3	TGTGCCAGCTCACCTCTCCTAGATACGCAGTATTTT	CASSPLLDTQYF
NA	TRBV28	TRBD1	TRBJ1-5	TGTGCCAGCAGTCCCCTTCGAGGGGGCCAGGGGCAGCCCCAGCATTTT	CASSPLRGGQGQPQHF
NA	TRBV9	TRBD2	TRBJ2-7	TGTGCCAGCAGCCCACAATTATCGGGACTAGCGGGAGAGCAGTACTTC	CASSPQLSGLAGEQYF
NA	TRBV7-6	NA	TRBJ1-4	TGTGCCAGCAGCTTAGGGCCGGGAGGGGTAGAAAAACTGTTTTTT	CASSLGPGGVEKLFF
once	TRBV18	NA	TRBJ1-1	TGTGCCAGCTCACCACCGGAAACCTGGGGTGAAGCTTTCTTT	CASSPPETWGEAFF